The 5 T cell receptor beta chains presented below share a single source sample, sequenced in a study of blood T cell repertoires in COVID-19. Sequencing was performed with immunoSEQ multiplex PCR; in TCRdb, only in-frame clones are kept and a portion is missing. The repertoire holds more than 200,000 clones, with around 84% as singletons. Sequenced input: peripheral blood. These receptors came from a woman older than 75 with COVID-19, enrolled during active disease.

Here the CDR3 reads CASSPHTNSYEQYF. The CDR3 DNA is TGTGCCAGTAGTCCCCACACAAACTCCTACGAGCAGTACTTC. The chain joins TRBV19 to TRBJ2-7; D not certain. This CDR3 comprises 14 residues. Trimming stripped 5 bases from V and 0 bases from J, with 11 bases between. Germline CDR1 LNHDA, CDR2 SQIVND (reference sequence).

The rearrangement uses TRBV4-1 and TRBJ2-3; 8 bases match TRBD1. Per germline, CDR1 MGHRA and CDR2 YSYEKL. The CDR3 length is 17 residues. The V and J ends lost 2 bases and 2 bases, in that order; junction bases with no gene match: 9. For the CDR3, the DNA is TGCGCCAGCAGCCAACTAAACCAGGGGGCGAACACAGATACGCAGTATTTT. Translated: CASSQLNQGANTDTQYF.

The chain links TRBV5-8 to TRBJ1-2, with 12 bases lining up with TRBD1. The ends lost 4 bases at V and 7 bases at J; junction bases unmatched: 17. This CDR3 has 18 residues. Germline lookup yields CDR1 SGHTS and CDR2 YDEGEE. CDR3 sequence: CASSPHGTGGAEGFGYTF. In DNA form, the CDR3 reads TGTGCCAGCAGCCCCCACGGGACAGGGGGCGCGGAGGGTTTTGGCTACACCTTC.

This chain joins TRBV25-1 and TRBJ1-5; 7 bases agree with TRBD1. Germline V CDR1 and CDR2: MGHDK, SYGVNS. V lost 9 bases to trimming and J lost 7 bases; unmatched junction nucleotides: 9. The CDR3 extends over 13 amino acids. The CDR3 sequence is CASRQGIGQPQHF. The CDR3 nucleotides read TGTGCCAGTCGACAGGGAATAGGGCAGCCCCAGCATTTT.

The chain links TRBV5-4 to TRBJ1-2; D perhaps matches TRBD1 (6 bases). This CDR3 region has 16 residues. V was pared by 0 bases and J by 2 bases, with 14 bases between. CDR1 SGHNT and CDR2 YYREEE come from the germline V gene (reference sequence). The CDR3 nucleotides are TGTGCCAGCAGCTTGGAGGGGACAAGGGGAAACTATGGCTACACCTTC. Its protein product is CASSLEGTRGNYGYTF.